A single sample gave rise to the 23 T cell receptor beta chains below, sequenced in a study of T cell responses to AZD1222 COVID-19 vaccine. Method: immunoSEQ multiplex PCR; TCRdb's copy keeps in-frame clones and lacks some. The data show roughly 130,000 clones, 80% to 95% seen once. The sample was peripheral blood, taken 28 days after the second AZD1222 dose. The receptors stem from an adult who received the AZD1222 COVID-19 vaccine.

V and J are TRBV21-1 and TRBJ2-5; TRBD2, as called in the table, went unchecked against the DNA. TRBV21-1 is given as a pseudogene. The length of the CDR3 is 16 residues. The CDR3 DNA reads TGTGCCAGCAGCAAAGAGGCGGGAATTCTGGCAGAGACCCAGTACTTC. Its protein product is CASSKEAGILAETQYF.

This rearrangement joins TRBV7-2 to TRBJ2-7, with TRBD2 matching over 8 bases. The CDR3 covers 17 residues. The V and J ends lost 5 bases and 2 bases, in that order; junction bases with no gene match: 14. CDR1 is SGHTA and CDR2 is FQGNSA in the germline V gene. The CDR3 sequence: CASSLRAGGEQPYEQYF. CDR3 DNA sequence: TGTGCCAGCAGCCTCCGCGCGGGGGGCGAACAGCCCTACGAGCAGTACTTC. Combining the CDR3 with reference TRBV7-2 and TRBJ2-7 gives the whole variable domain GAGVSQSPSNKVTEKGKDVELRCDPISGHTALYWYRQSLGQGLEFLIYFQGNSAPDKSGLPSDRFSAERTGGSVSTLTIQRTQQEDSAVYLCASSLRAGGEQPYEQYFGPGTRLTVT.

This chain links TRBV11-3 with TRBJ2-5; 9 nucleotides line up with TRBD1. The CDR3 is 16 amino acids. Germline CDR1 reads SGHNT; CDR2 reads YENEEA. V dropped 4 bases and J dropped 2; count of bases not matched to a gene: 8. The CDR3 region has the DNA TGTGCCAGCAGCTCCGGACAGGGGAACATGCAAGAGACCCAGTACTTC. Its translation: CASSSGQGNMQETQYF.

The V and J genes are TRBV5-1 and TRBJ1-3; D possibly corresponds to TRBD1 (5 bases). The CDR3 is 16 amino acids. Between the trimmed V and J ends, which lost 3 bases and 0 bases, there was a span of 13 bases. Germline assignment: CDR1 SGHRS and CDR2 YFSETQ. The CDR3 DNA reads TGCGCCAGCAGCTCTAGACAGACGGGCTCTGGAAACACCATATATTTT. Its translation is CASSSRQTGSGNTIYF.

The CDR3: CASSQSLNRGDWGNSNQPQHF. The CDR3 nucleotides are TGTGCCAGCAGTCAATCCCTCAATCGCGGGGATTGGGGAAATAGCAATCAGCCCCAGCATTTT. The chain carries TRBV21-1 and TRBJ1-5. TRBV21-1 constitutes a pseudogene. The CDR3 is made up of 21 amino acids.

CDR3 region: CASSLGRNGYTF. CDR3 coding DNA: TGTGCCAGCAGCTTGGGGCGGAATGGCTACACCTTC. The chain links TRBV5-6 to TRBJ1-2; D gene unclear. The CDR3 totals 12 residues. Trimming left V 0 bases short and J 6 bases short, with 6 bases between. Germline CDR1 SGHDT, CDR2 YYEEEE.

This clone was observed a single time. The chain employs TRBV7-9 and TRBJ2-1; no firm D call. Germline V gives CDR1 SEHNR, CDR2 FQNEAQ (reference sequence). The CDR3 totals 14 residues. Trimming removed 2 bases at V and 4 bases at J, with 9 bases between. CDR3 nucleotide sequence: TGTGCCAGCAGCTTATCGGATATATACAATGAGCAGTTCTTC. It yields the protein CASSLSDIYNEQFF.

The chain is built from TRBV7-6 and TRBJ2-7; TRBD1 is a possible D gene (6 bases). Germline V gene data show CDR1 as SGHVS and CDR2 as FNYEAQ. The CDR3 extends over 15 amino acids. V lost 3 bases and J 2 bases, leaving 14 bases between the germline ends. CDR3 sequence (DNA): TGTGCCAGCAGCTTTGGGGACAACGATCCCTACGAGCAGTACTTC. Translated, it gives CASSFGDNDPYEQYF.

This clone was recorded once. The gene calls are TRBV28 and TRBJ2-5, with 11 bases fitting TRBD2. The CDR3 has 19 amino acids. V lost 3 bases and J lost 5; bases outside the gene matches: 17. Germline V gene sequence: CDR1 MDHEN, CDR2 SYDVKM. The DNA for the CDR3 is TGTGCCAGCAGTTTCCCGATCCGACTAGCGGGATCCAGGGACGAGACCCAGTACTTC. This encodes CASSFPIRLAGSRDETQYF.

V is TRBV5-5 and J is TRBJ1-4; D remains unclear. V was shortened by 5 bases and J by 7 bases, with 21 bases between the two germline ends. The CDR3 runs to 16 residues. Germline V lookup: CDR1 SGHKS, CDR2 YYEKEE (reference sequence). The CDR3: CASREMIHGAGEKLFF. CDR3 bases: TGTGCCAGCAGAGAGATGATACACGGAGCCGGTGAAAAACTGTTTTTT.

J is TRBJ1-2 and V is TRBV5-6; 12 bases fit TRBD1. From germline, CDR1 is SGHDT and CDR2 YYEEEE. The V gene end was trimmed by 3 bases and the J gene end by 8 bases; junction bases not matched to a gene: 5. The length of the CDR3 is 14 residues. This chain's CDR3 is CASSWGQGAAGYTF. CDR3 DNA sequence: TGTGCCAGCAGCTGGGGACAGGGGGCTGCCGGCTACACCTTC.

The CDR3, as DNA: TGCGCCATCCCCAGGGGGCAGGGAGGTGAAAAACTGTTTTTT. Translating gives CAIPRGQGGEKLFF. This chain links TRBV5-1 with TRBJ1-4; 8 bases map to TRBD1. Germline V gene sequence: CDR1 SGHRS, CDR2 YFSETQ. The V and J ends lost 9 bases and 7 bases, in that order; junction bases with no gene match: 11. This CDR3 has 14 amino acids.

This clone was seen just once. J is TRBJ2-7 and V is TRBV6-2 or TRBV6-3; 8 nucleotides match TRBD2. The germline CDR1 and CDR2 sequences are MNHEY and SVGEGT. The CDR3 sequence is 13 residues long. V lost 6 bases and J lost 3; bases outside the gene matches: 4. The CDR3 DNA is TGTGCCAGCAGCGGTAGCGGGAACTACGAGCAGTACTTC. Its translation: CASSGSGNYEQYF.

The rearrangement joins TRBV29-1 to TRBJ1-1; D not resolved. Trimming shortened V by 4 bases and J by 5 bases, and 11 bases separated the two germline ends. The CDR3 runs 12 residues. CDR1 is SQVTM, CDR2 ANQGSEA, per germline. CDR3 in DNA: TGCAGCGTTGGGCGGGGAGGGACTGAAGCTTTCTTT. As protein: CSVGRGGTEAFF.

For the CDR3, the DNA is TGTGCCAGCAGCCCCCCGGACAGAGGTAATTCACCCCTCCACTTT. Translating it yields CASSPPDRGNSPLHF. The gene calls are TRBV4-2 and TRBJ1-6, with a possible D match to TRBD1 (6 bases). Germline V CDR1 and CDR2: LGHNA, YNFKEQ. The ends were cut back, 4 bases at V and 6 bases at J, with 13 bases in the middle. There are 15 residues in the CDR3.

The chain recombines TRBV25-1 with TRBJ2-1; D is perhaps TRBD1 (6 bases). The CDR3 length is 14 residues. V lost 6 bases, J lost 9 bases, and 18 bases lay in between. The germline V gene has CDR1 MGHDK and CDR2 SYGVNS. The CDR3 region has the DNA TGTGCCAGCAGGATCGATTGGGGGCTTGGTGAGCAGTTCTTC. Translated: CASRIDWGLGEQFF. The complete variable domain, with remaining parts taken from reference TRBV25-1 and TRBJ2-1, reads EADIYQTPRYLVIGTGKKITLECSQTMGHDKMYWYQQDPGMELHLIHYSYGVNSTEKGDLSSESTVSRIRTEHFPLTLESARPSHTSQYLCASRIDWGLGEQFFGPGTRLTVL.

The sample holds one count of this clone. This sequence joins TRBV4-2 and TRBJ2-4; perhaps D is TRBD1 or TRBD2 (5 bases each). Germline V gives CDR1 LGHNA, CDR2 YNFKEQ. The CDR3 runs to 15 residues. The V and J ends lost 0 bases and 1 base respectively, with 7 bases between them. CDR3 residues: CASSQDWGAKNIQYF. Here the CDR3 DNA reads TGTGCCAGCAGCCAAGATTGGGGGGCCAAAAACATTCAGTACTTC.

The chain joins TRBV27 to TRBJ2-1; 7 positions agree with TRBD2. CDR1 is MNHEY and CDR2 is SMNVEV in the germline V gene (reference sequence). V was clipped by 1 base and J by 5 bases; unmatched bases: 5. This CDR3 has 15 residues. In nucleotides, the CDR3 is TGTGCCAGCAGTTTATTTTGGGGGGGAGACAATGAGCAGTTCTTC. Translating it yields CASSLFWGGDNEQFF.

The chain is built from TRBV20-1 and TRBJ2-1; no definite D call. From germline, CDR1 is DFQATT and CDR2 SNEGSKA (reference sequence). Trimming stripped 2 bases from V and 7 bases from J, with 6 bases between. The CDR3 contains 11 residues. The CDR3 sequence is CSARIMNEQFF. The CDR3 DNA reads TGCAGTGCTAGAATAATGAATGAGCAGTTCTTC.

CDR3 DNA: TGTGCCACCCAACGCAGGGAGTCCCGAAACATTCAGTACTTC. The encoded protein is CATQRRESRNIQYF. The genes are TRBV2 and TRBJ2-4; D possibly matches TRBD1 or TRBD2 (5 bases each). Germline V CDR1 and CDR2: SNHLY, FYNNEI. The V end was cut by 10 bases, the J end by 6 bases, with 19 bases between. The CDR3 has 14 amino acids. Variable domain in full (rest from reference TRBV2 and TRBJ2-4): EPEVTQTPSHQVTQMGQEVILRCVPISNHLYFYWYRQILGQKVEFLVSFYNNEISEKSEIFDDQFSVERPDGSNFTLKIRSTKLEDSAMYFCATQRRESRNIQYFGAGTRLSVL.

This clone was observed a handful of times. This chain joins TRBV6-5 and TRBJ1-2, with a weak D call TRBD1 (5 bases). Per the germline V gene, CDR1 is MNHEY and CDR2 is SVGAGI. This CDR3 comprises 14 residues. Trimming took 7 bases from V and 4 from J, leaving 16 bases between them. The CDR3 reads CASTEGTWGYGYTF. CDR3 DNA: TGTGCCAGCACCGAAGGGACCTGGGGCTATGGCTACACCTTC.

Concerning this clone itself: At one end, the junction sequence differs from germline, possibly due to a read error. The V gene is TRBV5-6, the J gene TRBJ2-4, with D uncertain. The CDR3 covers 15 residues. The germline CDR1 and CDR2 sequences are SGHDT and YYEEEE. CDR3 in DNA: TGTGCCAGCAGGCCAGGCCTCCAACGCAAAAACGTTCAGTACTTC. As protein: CASRPGLQRKNVQYF. The variable domain in full, completed from reference TRBV5-6 and TRBJ2-4, reads DAGVTQSPTHLIKTRGQQVTLRCSPKSGHDTVSWYQQALGQGPQFIFQYYEEEERQRGNFPDRFSGHQFPNYSSELNVNALLLGDSALYLCASRPGLQRKNVQYFGAGTRLSVL.

This clone was seen only once. As DNA, the CDR3 is TGTGCCAGCAGCGTAGAGCCGACACCACGCTCTGGAAACACCATATATTTT. Protein product: CASSVEPTPRSGNTIYF. The chain has TRBV9 and TRBJ1-3; D is ambiguous. Germline-derived CDR1 and CDR2 are SGDLS and YYNGEE. CDR3 size: 17 residues. V was shortened by 0 bases and J by 0 bases, with 13 bases between the two germline ends. Full variable domain (rest looked up from reference TRBV9 and TRBJ1-3): DSGVTQTPKHLITATGQRVTLRCSPRSGDLSVYWYQQSLDQGLQFLIQYYNGEERAKGNILERFSAQQFPDLHSELNLSSLELGDSALYFCASSVEPTPRSGNTIYFGEGSWLTVV.